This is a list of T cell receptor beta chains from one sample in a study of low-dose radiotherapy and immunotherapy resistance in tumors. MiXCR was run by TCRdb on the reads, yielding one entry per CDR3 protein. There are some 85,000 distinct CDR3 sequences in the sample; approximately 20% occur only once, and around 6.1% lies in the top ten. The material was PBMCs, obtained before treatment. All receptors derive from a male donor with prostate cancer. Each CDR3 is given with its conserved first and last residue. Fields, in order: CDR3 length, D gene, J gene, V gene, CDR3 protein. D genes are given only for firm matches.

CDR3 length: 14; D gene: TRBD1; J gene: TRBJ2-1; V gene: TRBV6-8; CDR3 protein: CASSYGQGAGEQFF
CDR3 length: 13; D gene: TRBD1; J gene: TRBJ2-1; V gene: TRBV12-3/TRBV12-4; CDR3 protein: CASRLGQDNEQFF
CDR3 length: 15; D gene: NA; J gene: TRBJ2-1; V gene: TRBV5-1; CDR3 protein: CASSVFGSSYNEQFF
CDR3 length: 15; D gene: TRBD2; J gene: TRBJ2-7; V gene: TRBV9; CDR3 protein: CASSVTSGSPYEQYF
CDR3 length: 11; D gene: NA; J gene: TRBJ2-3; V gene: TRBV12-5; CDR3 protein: CASGLPSPQYF
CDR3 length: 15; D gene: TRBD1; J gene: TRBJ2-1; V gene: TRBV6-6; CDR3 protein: CASSEPGQGINEQFF
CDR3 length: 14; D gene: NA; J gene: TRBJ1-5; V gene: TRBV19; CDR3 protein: CASSIPGGNQPQHF
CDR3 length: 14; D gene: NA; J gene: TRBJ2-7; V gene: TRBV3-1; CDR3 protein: CASSRGRNIYEQYF
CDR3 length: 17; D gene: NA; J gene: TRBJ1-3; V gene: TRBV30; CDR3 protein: CAWSVGVGRESGNTIYF
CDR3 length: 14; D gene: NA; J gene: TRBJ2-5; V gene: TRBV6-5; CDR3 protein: CASSYGVSWETQYF
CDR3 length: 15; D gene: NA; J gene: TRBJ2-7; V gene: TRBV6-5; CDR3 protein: CASSYSRTKIYEQYF
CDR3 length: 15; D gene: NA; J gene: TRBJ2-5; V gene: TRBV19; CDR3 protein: CASSPRDTATETQYF
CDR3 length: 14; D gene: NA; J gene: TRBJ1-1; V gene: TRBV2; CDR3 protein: CASTPTRVNTEAFF
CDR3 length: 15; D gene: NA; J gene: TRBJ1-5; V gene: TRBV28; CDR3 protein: CASSLPRTSYQPQHF
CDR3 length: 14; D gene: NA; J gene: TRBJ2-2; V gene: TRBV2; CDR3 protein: CASSRAGGTGELFF
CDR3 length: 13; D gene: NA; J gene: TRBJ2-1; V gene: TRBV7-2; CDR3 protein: CASSFQRKREQFF
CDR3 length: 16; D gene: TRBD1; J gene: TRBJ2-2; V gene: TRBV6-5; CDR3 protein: CASSYGQGANTGELFF
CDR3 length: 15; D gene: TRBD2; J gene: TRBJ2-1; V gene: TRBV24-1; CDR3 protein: CATRDTGLATDEQFF
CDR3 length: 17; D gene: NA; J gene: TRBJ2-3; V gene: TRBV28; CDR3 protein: CASSFFGRGASTDTQYF
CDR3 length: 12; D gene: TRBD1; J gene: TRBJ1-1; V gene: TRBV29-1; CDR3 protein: CSVGQGSTEAFF
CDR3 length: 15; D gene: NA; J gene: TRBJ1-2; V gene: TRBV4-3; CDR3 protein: CASSQAVGDYYGYTF
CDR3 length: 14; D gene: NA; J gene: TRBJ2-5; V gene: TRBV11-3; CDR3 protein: CASSLAGMLETQYF
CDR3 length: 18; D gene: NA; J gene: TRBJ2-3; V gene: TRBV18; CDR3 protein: CASSPLLARGIGTDTQYF
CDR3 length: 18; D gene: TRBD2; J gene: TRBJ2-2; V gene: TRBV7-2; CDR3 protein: CASSLVRGAGGPTGELFF
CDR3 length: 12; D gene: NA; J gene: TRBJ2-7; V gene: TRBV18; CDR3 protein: CASSRLEGEQYF
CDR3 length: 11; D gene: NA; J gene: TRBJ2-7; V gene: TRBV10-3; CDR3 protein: CASGVSYEQYF
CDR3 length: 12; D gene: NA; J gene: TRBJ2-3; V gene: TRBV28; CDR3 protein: CASSGGTDTQYF
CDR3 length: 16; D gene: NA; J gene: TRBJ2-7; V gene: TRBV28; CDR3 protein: CASSFDRGLTLYEQYF
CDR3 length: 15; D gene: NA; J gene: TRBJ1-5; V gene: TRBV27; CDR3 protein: CASSYEGLSNQPQHF
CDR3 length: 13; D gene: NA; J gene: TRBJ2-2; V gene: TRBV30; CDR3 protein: CAWSVLSTGELFF
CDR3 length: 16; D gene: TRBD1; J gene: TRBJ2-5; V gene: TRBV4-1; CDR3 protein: CASSQGQGVYQETQYF
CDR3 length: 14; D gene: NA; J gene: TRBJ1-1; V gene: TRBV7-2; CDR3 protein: CASSLVGGHTEAFF
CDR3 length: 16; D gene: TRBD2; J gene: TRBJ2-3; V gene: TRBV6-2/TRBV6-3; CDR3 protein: CASSAGLLAGVDTQYF
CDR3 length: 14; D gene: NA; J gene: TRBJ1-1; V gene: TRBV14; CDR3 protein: CASSQVSGNTEAFF
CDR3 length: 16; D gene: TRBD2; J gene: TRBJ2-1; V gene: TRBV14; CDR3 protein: CASTNRLAGNYNEQFF
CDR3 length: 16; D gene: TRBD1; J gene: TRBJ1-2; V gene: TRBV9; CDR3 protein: CASSVVSGQGAQGYTF